Shown below are 20 T cell receptor beta chains from a single sample sequenced in a study of cytomegalovirus exposure and HLA in healthy donors. In the PCR, 60 Vbeta and 13 Jbeta primers were used. Sequencing used immunoSEQ multiplex PCR; TCRdb keeps in-frame clones, though not all of them. This sample has about 100,000 clones, with around four fifths found just once. The sequenced material came from PBMCs. The receptors were gathered from a woman aged 60 to 75 in good health and CMV-seronegative.

This chain connects TRBV30 to TRBJ2-7; 10 bases fit TRBD1. With 8 bases clipped from V and 6 bases from J, the junction kept 10 bases outside the gene matches. The CDR3 has 13 residues. CDR1 GTSNPN and CDR2 SVGIG come from the germline V gene (reference sequence). The CDR3 is CARGGTGAIEQYF. CDR3 bases: TGTGCCAGGGGAGGGACAGGGGCTATCGAGCAGTACTTC.

This chain uses TRBV6-5 with TRBJ2-1; D might be TRBD2 (5 bases). The CDR3 runs to 14 residues. Germline V lookup: CDR1 MNHEY, CDR2 SVGAGI. Trimming removed 5 bases at V and 3 bases at J, with 11 bases between. Written as DNA, the CDR3 is TGTGCCAGCAGTATGAGCGGAATCTACAATGAGCAGTTCTTC. It encodes CASSMSGIYNEQFF.

The chain uses TRBV6-5 and TRBJ2-1; 9 nucleotides agree with TRBD2. Germline V gene sequence: CDR1 MNHEY, CDR2 SVGAGI. Unmatched junction bases numbered 5, after V lost 4 bases and J lost 4 bases. CDR3 length equals 15 residues. CDR3 in DNA: TGTGCCAGCAGTTCCGGGCTAGCGGGATACAATGAGCAGTTCTTC. Amino acids: CASSSGLAGYNEQFF.

A single count supports this clone. This chain links TRBV7-9 with TRBJ1-2; 10 nucleotides align to TRBD1. V shed 1 base and J 8 bases; nucleotides not matched to a gene: 1. The CDR3 runs to 13 residues. Germline lookup yields CDR1 SEHNR and CDR2 FQNEAQ (reference sequence). The CDR3 protein is CASSLGDRGGYTF. CDR3 nucleotides: TGTGCCAGCAGCTTAGGGGACAGGGGCGGCTACACCTTC.

The V and J genes are TRBV25-1 and TRBJ1-1, with D possibly being TRBD1 (6 bases). The CDR3 totals 12 residues. The V and J ends lost 4 bases and 8 bases respectively, with 11 bases between them. Germline lookup yields CDR1 MGHDK and CDR2 SYGVNS. CDR3 DNA: TGTGCCAGCAGTGTGGGGACATCGGAAGCTTTCTTT. Its protein product is CASSVGTSEAFF.

V usage is TRBV4-3 and J usage is TRBJ2-3; 9 positions match TRBD2. The V and J ends lost 0 bases and 3 bases, in that order; junction bases with no gene match: 4. The CDR3 runs to 16 residues. Germline CDR1 LGHNA, CDR2 YSLEER. The CDR3 DNA follows: TGCGCCAGCAGCCAAGATGTGGGACTAGCAACAGATACGCAGTATTTT. Amino acids: CASSQDVGLATDTQYF.

This clone has only one observation. V is TRBV2 and J is TRBJ1-6; no firm D call. Trimming took off 1 base at V and 8 bases at J, with 15 bases between the two ends. Looked up from germline, CDR1 is SNHLY and CDR2 is FYNNEI. The CDR3 has 16 residues. The CDR3 is CASSEGPPRRDSPLHF. DNA for the CDR3: TGTGCCAGCAGTGAAGGTCCCCCTCGGAGGGATTCACCCCTCCACTTT.

This rearrangement joins TRBV6-5 to TRBJ1-2; D unresolved. Germline V CDR1 and CDR2: MNHEY, SVGAGI. The CDR3 loop spans 14 amino acids. The ends were cut back, 4 bases at V and 3 bases at J, with 12 bases in the middle. For the CDR3, the DNA is TGTGCCAGCAGTTTTGGGTTGGGAGACTATGGCTACACCTTC. Residues: CASSFGLGDYGYTF.

V gene TRBV21-1 combines with J gene TRBJ1-1. TRBV21-1 is a recognized pseudogene. CDR3 length: 17 amino acids. The DNA for the CDR3 is TGTGCCAGCAGCCCCCACTCGCGGAGGGGGGGGGACACTGAAGCTTTCTTT. It translates to CASSPHSRRGGDTEAFF.

The V call is TRBV12-5, the J call TRBJ2-1; 8 positions agree with TRBD2. Losses at the gene ends were 0 bases for V and 3 bases for J; bases not matched to a gene: 7. Per the germline V gene, CDR1 is LGHNT and CDR2 is FRNRAP. This CDR3 comprises 17 residues. CDR3 sequence: CASGLVLGGRNYNEQFF. In DNA, the CDR3 is TGTGCTAGTGGTTTGGTACTTGGCGGGAGGAACTACAATGAGCAGTTCTTC.

V usage is TRBV19 and J usage is TRBJ1-4, with TRBD1 identical over 7 bases. Germline CDR1 reads LNHDA; CDR2 reads SQIVND (reference sequence). The V segment lost 8 bases and the J segment 3 bases; nucleotides outside the gene matches: 9. The CDR3 contains 15 residues. The CDR3 DNA is TGTGCCAGTTCTCCTGACAGGGAACCTAATGAAAAACTGTTTTTT. The encoded protein is CASSPDREPNEKLFF.

V is TRBV18 and J is TRBJ1-2, with 8 bases aligning to TRBD1. Germline-derived CDR1 and CDR2 are KGHSH and LQKENI. Losses at the gene ends were 6 bases for V and 6 bases for J; bases not matched to a gene: 9. The length of the CDR3 is 14 residues. CDR3 nucleotides: TGTGCCAGCTCCCCTGGACAGGGAATTCATGGCTACACCTTC. Translated: CASSPGQGIHGYTF.

Only one count was recorded for this clone. This chain links TRBV30 with TRBJ2-3, with TRBD2 as a possible D gene (6 bases). The V end lost 0 bases, the J end lost 6 bases, and 10 bases lay between the germline ends. Germline CDR1 GTSNPN, CDR2 SVGIG (reference sequence). The CDR3 is 13 amino acids. The CDR3 DNA reads TGTGCCTGGAGTGTAGGGACTCACGATACGCAGTATTTT. This encodes CAWSVGTHDTQYF.

The chain employs TRBV27 and TRBJ2-1; unclear D gene. The CDR3 totals 14 residues. V dropped 3 bases and J dropped 6 bases, with 12 bases sitting between them. Per the germline V gene, CDR1 is MNHEY and CDR2 is SMNVEV (reference sequence). This chain's CDR3 is CASSFEASGNEQFF. The CDR3 DNA sequence: TGTGCCAGCAGTTTTGAGGCCTCTGGCAATGAGCAGTTCTTC.

With respect to this clone: This CDR3 is also generated by other DNA sequences in the sample. The J gene is TRBJ1-1, the V gene TRBV2; D not resolved. Between the trimmed V and J ends, which lost 4 bases and 4 bases, there was a span of 7 bases. There are 12 residues in the CDR3. Germline CDR1 is SNHLY and CDR2 is FYNNEI. For the CDR3, the DNA is TGTGCCAGCAGTGTCGGGGTCACTGAAGCTTTCTTT. It encodes CASSVGVTEAFF. The full variable domain, in which reference TRBV2 and TRBJ1-1 provide the parts outside the CDR3, is EPEVTQTPSHQVTQMGQEVILRCVPISNHLYFYWYRQILGQKVEFLVSFYNNEISEKSEIFDDQFSVERPDGSNFTLKIRSTKLEDSAMYFCASSVGVTEAFFGQGTRLTVV.

The CDR3 loop is CASRPGSSNTEAFF. In nucleotides, the CDR3 is TGTGCCAGCAGGCCCGGGTCCTCAAACACTGAAGCTTTCTTT. This chain joins TRBV5-6 and TRBJ1-1; D is unresolved. Looked up from germline, CDR1 is SGHDT and CDR2 is YYEEEE. The CDR3 is 14 amino acids. The V and J ends lost 5 bases and 2 bases respectively, with 13 bases between them.

The rearrangement joins TRBV5-1 to TRBJ2-1; 9 bases agree with TRBD1. V was clipped by 2 bases and J by 7 bases; unmatched bases: 13. Germline loops: CDR1 SGHRS, CDR2 YFSETQ. The CDR3 totals 17 residues. CDR3: CASSFSMVLDRGNEQFF. The CDR3 coding sequence is TGCGCCAGCAGCTTTTCTATGGTGCTGGACAGGGGTAATGAGCAGTTCTTC.

The chain employs TRBV6-6 and TRBJ2-7, with 9 bases identical to TRBD1. V was clipped by 2 bases and J by 2 bases; unmatched bases: 4. CDR3 length: 15 amino acids. Germline V gives CDR1 MNHNY, CDR2 SVGAGI (reference sequence). The CDR3 spells CASSYAGTGTYEQYF. CDR3 sequence (DNA): TGTGCCAGCAGTTACGCCGGGACAGGGACCTACGAGCAGTACTTC.

The table lists this clone with a few counts. This rearrangement joins TRBV28 to TRBJ2-7; TRBD1 aligns across 7 bases. The CDR3 contains 14 residues. Per the germline V gene, CDR1 is MDHEN and CDR2 is SYDVKM. V shed 10 bases and J 6 bases; nucleotides not matched to a gene: 15. The CDR3 DNA sequence: TGTGCCACCACGGGCAGGGGGATTAGAGGCGAGCAGTACTTC. This sequence encodes CATTGRGIRGEQYF.

With regard to this clone: The germline gene is not matched at one end of the junction; a read error may be the cause. The chain carries TRBV7-8 and TRBJ1-3, with TRBD1 matching over 9 bases. The CDR3 spans 13 residues. Germline V gene data show CDR1 as SGHVS and CDR2 as FQNEAQ. DNA for the CDR3: TGCGGGGGAGGACAGGGGAATGGAAACACCATATATTTT. The encoded protein is CGGGQGNGNTIYF.